Below, 9 T cell receptor beta chains from the same sample are listed, as sequenced in a study of vaccination and CD4 T cells after COVID-19. Which antigens these TCRs recognize remains unknown. Scientists ran DNA taken from cultured CD4+ T cells through the Oncomine TCR Beta short-read assay for sequencing. TCRdb reprocessed the PCR reads via MiXCR and lists one record per CDR3 protein. Of about 20,000 distinct CDR3 sequences listed, 65% to 80% are singletons. The treatment: roughly 11-day PBMC culture with coronavirus spike peptide pools or control peptides (ViraFEST assay). Material: CD4+ T cells from blood, cultured in vitro, obtained after SARS-CoV-2 vaccination. These receptors all come from a human donor who received a COVID-19 vaccine.

The chain links TRBV7-2 to TRBJ1-1; D remains ambiguous. Looked up from germline, CDR1 is SGHTA and CDR2 is FQGNSA. V was pared by 5 bases and J by 0 bases, with 16 bases between. CDR3 size: 16 residues. This chain's CDR3 is CASSATTGLMNTEAFF. CDR3 DNA: TGTGCCAGCAGCGCCACCACGGGCCTCATGAACACTGAAGCTTTCTTT.

This clonotype was counted between two and nine times. V gene TRBV7-2 combines with J gene TRBJ1-2, with 11 bases matching TRBD1. Germline V gene data show CDR1 as SGHTA and CDR2 as FQGNSA. V was pared by 11 bases and J by 4 bases, with 6 bases of the junction left unmatched. The length of the CDR3 is 13 residues. Here the CDR3 reads CAGGTGGGYGYTF. The CDR3 DNA reads as TGTGCCGGGGGGACAGGGGGAGGCTATGGCTACACCTTC.

This clonotype has only a few counts. The V call is TRBV24-1, the J call TRBJ1-2, with 8 bases fitting TRBD1. Germline assignment: CDR1 KGHDR and CDR2 SFDVKD. The CDR3 sequence is 15 residues long. V lost 4 bases to trimming and J lost 5 bases; unmatched junction nucleotides: 8. CDR3 amino acids: CATSDPRTGWYGYTF. Here the CDR3 DNA reads TGTGCCACCAGTGACCCCCGGACAGGGTGGTATGGCTACACCTTC.

Concerning this clonotype itself: A clone one base away is much larger, so this may be a read error. This chain links TRBV5-1 with TRBJ1-3, with no clear D. Trimming took 0 bases from V and 0 from J, leaving 7 bases between them. Germline-derived CDR1 and CDR2 are SGHRS and YFSETQ. CDR3 size: 15 residues. The CDR3 protein is CASSLVGSSGNTIYF. The CDR3 DNA sequence: TGCGCCAGCAGCTTGGTTGGGAGCTCTGGAAACACCATATATTTT.

The rearrangement joins TRBV18 to TRBJ2-2, with D possibly being TRBD1 (5 bases). CDR1 KGHSH and CDR2 LQKENI come from the germline V gene. The V gene lost 2 bases and the J gene lost 3 bases, with 10 bases spanning the gap. The CDR3 consists of 15 residues. CDR3 in DNA: TGTGCCAGCTCACCATCAGCACAGGACACCGGGGAGCTGTTTTTT. It translates to CASSPSAQDTGELFF. The variable domain in full, completed from reference TRBV18 and TRBJ2-2, reads NAGVMQNPRHLVRRRGQEARLRCSPMKGHSHVYWYRQLPEEGLKFMVYLQKENIIDESGMPKERFSAEFPKEGPSILRIQQVVRGDSAAYFCASSPSAQDTGELFFGEGSRLTVL.

The genes are TRBV11-3 and TRBJ2-3, with D uncertain. Per the germline V gene, CDR1 is SGHNT and CDR2 is YENEEA. The CDR3 runs 15 residues. The germline V and J ends were trimmed by 3 bases and 9 bases, with 19 bases remaining between them. CDR3 DNA sequence: TGTGCCAGCAGCTTCCTCCGCGGCTCCTTCCTGACGCAGTATTTT. This translates into CASSFLRGSFLTQYF.

This chain uses TRBV28 with TRBJ2-5, with 7 bases fitting TRBD1. The ends lost 0 bases at V and 4 bases at J; junction bases unmatched: 5. Germline assignment: CDR1 MDHEN and CDR2 SYDVKM. The CDR3 sequence is 15 residues long. The CDR3 DNA reads as TGTGCCAGCAGTTTATGGGGGACAGATCGAGAGACCCAGTACTTC. Protein product: CASSLWGTDRETQYF. Based on the CDR3 plus reference TRBV28 and TRBJ2-5, the full variable domain is DVKVTQSSRYLVKRTGEKVFLECVQDMDHENMFWYRQDPGLGLRLIYFSYDVKMKEKGDIPEGYSVSREKKERFSLILESASTNQTSMYLCASSLWGTDRETQYFGPGTRLLVL.

The J gene is TRBJ2-3, the V gene TRBV10-2, with D possibly TRBD2 on 6 matching bases. V lost 6 bases to trimming and J lost 6 bases, with 16 bases between them. Per germline, CDR1 WSHSY and CDR2 SAAADI. The CDR3 is 14 amino acids. The CDR3 loop reads CASRLGTSSDTQYF. CDR3 sequence (DNA): TGCGCCAGCAGACTCGGGACTTCATCGGATACGCAGTATTTT.

The chain carries TRBV20-1 and TRBJ2-3; tentative D call: TRBD2 (5 bases). The CDR3 is made up of 16 amino acids. V was shortened by 0 bases and J by 0 bases, with 13 bases between the two germline ends. Germline lookup yields CDR1 DFQATT and CDR2 SNEGSKA (reference sequence). The CDR3 coding sequence is TGCAGTGCTAGAGATCCGAGGGAAGATAGCACAGATACGCAGTATTTT. Translated, it gives CSARDPREDSTDTQYF.